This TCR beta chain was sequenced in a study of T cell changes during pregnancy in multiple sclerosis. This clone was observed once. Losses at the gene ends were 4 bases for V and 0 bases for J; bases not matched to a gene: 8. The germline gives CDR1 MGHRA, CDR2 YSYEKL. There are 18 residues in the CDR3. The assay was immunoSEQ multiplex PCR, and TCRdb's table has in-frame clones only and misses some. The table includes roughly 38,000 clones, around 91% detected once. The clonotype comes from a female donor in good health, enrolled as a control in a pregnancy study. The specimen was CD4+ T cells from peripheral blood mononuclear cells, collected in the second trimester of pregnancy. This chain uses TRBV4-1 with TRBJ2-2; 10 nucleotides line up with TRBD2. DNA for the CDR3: TGCGCCAGCAGCCGAGCCCCGCTAGCGGGGGCGAACACCGGGGAGCTGTTTTTT. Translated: CASSRAPLAGANTGELFF.